This TCR beta chain was identified during a study of T cell responses to AZD1222 COVID-19 vaccine. Assay used: immunoSEQ multiplex PCR; TCRdb lists only in-frame clones, some missing. This sample has 150,000 to 200,000 clones, with 90% to 95% found just once. V lost 2 bases and J lost 6, with 10 bases in between. CDR1 and CDR2 from the germline V gene are SGHVS and FNYEAQ. The CDR3 loop spans 13 amino acids. J is TRBJ1-2 and V is TRBV7-6; TRBD1 might be the D (5 bases). This sequence originates from an adult who received the AZD1222 COVID-19 vaccine. The sequencing used peripheral blood, collected 28 days after the second AZD1222 dose. The CDR3 sequence: CASSLTRVNGYTF. CDR3 nucleotides: TGTGCCAGCAGCTTAACCAGGGTCAATGGCTACACCTTC.